These 23 T cell receptor beta chains were all obtained from the same sample, sequenced in a study of T cell responses to AZD1222 COVID-19 vaccine. The table came from immunoSEQ multiplex PCR; TCRdb's copy has only in-frame clones and leaves some out. Here the sample spans approximately 140,000 clones, approximately 92% being singletons. The sample here was peripheral blood, taken 28 days after the second AZD1222 dose. These receptors were obtained from an adult who received the AZD1222 COVID-19 vaccine.

The rearrangement links TRBV6-4 to TRBJ1-5; the D gene is possibly TRBD1 (5 bases). Germline lookup yields CDR1 MRHNA and CDR2 SNTAGT. The CDR3 spans 19 residues. V was cut by 2 bases and J by 2 bases, with 22 bases left in between. The CDR3 sequence: CASSDPTYPTATRNQPQHF. The CDR3 DNA sequence: TGTGCCAGCAGTGACCCTACCTATCCGACAGCGACACGCAATCAGCCCCAGCATTTT.

The chain joins TRBV7-9 to TRBJ2-1; no clear D gene. V was shortened by 6 bases and J by 5 bases, with 5 bases between the two germline ends. Germline V gene lookup returns CDR1 SEHNR and CDR2 FQNEAQ (reference sequence). This CDR3 comprises 11 residues. Written as DNA, the CDR3 is TGTGCCAGCAGGGCCGACAATGAGCAGTTCTTC. Its translation: CASRADNEQFF.

V gene TRBV12-3 or TRBV12-4 combines with J gene TRBJ2-5; D possibly uses TRBD1 or TRBD2 (5 bases each). The ends were cut back, 6 bases at V and 5 bases at J, with 10 bases in the middle. The CDR3 is made up of 12 amino acids. CDR3: CASRGPLETQYF. The CDR3 DNA reads TGTGCCAGCAGGGGACCCCTGGAGACCCAGTACTTC.

The chain uses TRBV10-1 and TRBJ2-3; the D gene is possibly TRBD2 (6 bases). CDR3 length equals 13 residues. Trimming removed 5 bases from V and 5 bases from J, with 11 bases in between. The germline V gene has CDR1 WNHNN and CDR2 SYGVQD (reference sequence). CDR3 sequence reads: CASSFLEGDTQYF. DNA for the CDR3: TGCGCCAGCAGTTTTCTGGAGGGAGATACGCAGTATTTT.

CDR3 in amino acids: CASSDGRANYGYTF. CDR3 nucleotide sequence: TGCGCCAGCAGTGACGGCAGGGCCAACTATGGCTACACCTTC. V usage is TRBV10-1 and J usage is TRBJ1-2; possibly TRBD1 for D (5 bases). The CDR3 runs to 14 residues. Trimming removed 3 bases at V and 2 bases at J, with 10 bases between. From germline, CDR1 is WNHNN and CDR2 SYGVQD (reference sequence).

This sequence joins TRBV6-5 and TRBJ1-2; possible D gene TRBD1, 6 bases. The length of the CDR3 is 16 residues. CDR1 is MNHEY, CDR2 SVGAGI, per germline. V dropped 3 bases and J dropped 4 bases, with 18 bases sitting between them. CDR3 bases: TGTGCCAGCAGTTATTCGAGCCGGACAGCGATCTATGGCTACACCTTC. It translates to CASSYSSRTAIYGYTF.

The chain combines TRBV3-1 (or the pseudogene TRBV3-2) with TRBJ2-1; no firm D call. Germline CDR1 is LGHDT and CDR2 is YNNKEL (reference sequence). This CDR3 is 15 amino acids long. The germline V and J ends were trimmed by 0 bases and 5 bases, with 11 bases remaining between them. DNA for the CDR3: TGTGCCAGCAGCCAAGATGAAGGAGCCCACAATGAGCAGTTCTTC. Its protein product is CASSQDEGAHNEQFF.

The CDR3 DNA sequence: TGTGCCAGTAGTATGGAACCACCCCCAGGTCGCTATGGCTACACCTTC. Protein sequence: CASSMEPPPGRYGYTF. The chain combines TRBV19 with TRBJ1-2; D is unclear. The V gene lost 3 bases and the J gene lost 4 bases, with 18 bases spanning the gap. This CDR3 has 16 amino acids. Looked up from germline, CDR1 is LNHDA and CDR2 is SQIVND (reference sequence).

The chain combines TRBV9 with TRBJ2-1; 7 nucleotides agree with TRBD1. This CDR3 spans 15 amino acids. V dropped 3 bases and J dropped 3; count of bases not matched to a gene: 6. Germline V CDR1 and CDR2: SGDLS, YYNGEE. CDR3 sequence reads: CASSGGTALYNEQFF. As DNA, the CDR3 is TGTGCCAGCAGCGGAGGGACAGCCCTCTACAATGAGCAGTTCTTC.

The gene calls are TRBV2 and TRBJ2-1; D may be TRBD1 (5 bases). Per the germline V gene, CDR1 is SNHLY and CDR2 is FYNNEI. V was trimmed by 8 bases and J by 4 bases, leaving 9 bases between them. This CDR3 is 12 amino acids long. The CDR3 here is CASGALYNEQFF. The CDR3 coding sequence is TGTGCCAGCGGGGCGCTTTACAATGAGCAGTTCTTC.

The chain employs TRBV7-9 and TRBJ1-6, with D unresolved. Trimming shortened V by 4 bases and J by 0 bases, and 10 bases separated the two germline ends. CDR1 is SEHNR and CDR2 is FQNEAQ in the germline V gene (reference sequence). The CDR3 loop spans 16 amino acids. The CDR3 DNA follows: TGTGCCAGCAGCTCACAACAGAGCTCCTATAATTCACCCCTCCACTTT. Its protein product is CASSSQQSSYNSPLHF.

The V gene is TRBV10-3, the J gene TRBJ1-3, with D possibly TRBD1 on 6 matching bases. This CDR3 contains 14 residues. In germline, CDR1 is ENHRY, CDR2 SYGVKD. V lost 2 bases, J lost 7 bases, and 12 bases lay in between. The CDR3 bases are TGTGCCATCAGTGAGGACAGGTATAGGAACACCATATATTTT. Protein product: CAISEDRYRNTIYF.

The J gene is TRBJ1-1, the V gene TRBV30; D remains unclear. Trimming stripped 0 bases from V and 6 bases from J, with 17 bases between. The CDR3 runs 15 residues. Looked up from germline, CDR1 is GTSNPN and CDR2 is SVGIG (reference sequence). The chain's CDR3 is CAWSVRRPRSPEAFF. The CDR3 nucleotides are TGTGCCTGGAGTGTACGCCGCCCGAGGTCCCCTGAAGCTTTCTTT.

V is TRBV5-1 and J is TRBJ2-7; D is undetermined. Germline-derived CDR1 and CDR2 are SGHRS and YFSETQ. The CDR3 extends over 15 amino acids. V gave up 0 bases and J gave up 0 bases, with 10 bases separating them. Written as DNA, the CDR3 is TGCGCCAGCAGCTTGGAGTCGCGGCTCTCCTACGAGCAGTACTTC. Translated: CASSLESRLSYEQYF.

V gene TRBV5-4 combines with J gene TRBJ2-6, with D unresolved. V was cut by 3 bases and J by 0 bases, with 4 bases left in between. Germline assignment: CDR1 SGHNT and CDR2 YYREEE (reference sequence). The CDR3 spans 14 residues. The CDR3, as DNA: TGTGCCAGCAGCTCGAACTCTGGGGCCAACGTCCTGACTTTC. Translating it yields CASSSNSGANVLTF.

This clone has more than one count but fewer than ten. This sequence joins TRBV3-1 (or the pseudogene TRBV3-2) and TRBJ1-5; D is undetermined. V was pared by 1 base and J by 5 bases, with 12 bases between. This CDR3 is 15 amino acids long. Germline V lookup: CDR1 LGHDT, CDR2 YNNKEL (reference sequence). DNA of the CDR3: TGTGCCAGCAGCCAAGGGCCCCACGCGTATCAGCCCCAGCATTTT. This translates into CASSQGPHAYQPQHF.

The rearrangement joins TRBV5-1 to TRBJ2-7; no reliable D call. The germline V and J ends were trimmed by 0 bases and 4 bases, with 11 bases remaining between them. Germline V gene lookup returns CDR1 SGHRS and CDR2 YFSETQ. CDR3 size: 14 residues. In nucleotides, the CDR3 is TGCGCCAGCAGCTTGGACCAGCTTCGGTACGAGCAGTACTTC. It translates to CASSLDQLRYEQYF.

Turning to this clone: Other DNA variants within this sample encode the same CDR3. V usage is TRBV3-1 (or the pseudogene TRBV3-2) and J usage is TRBJ1-1, with no clear D. This CDR3 has 14 amino acids. In germline, CDR1 is LGHDT, CDR2 YNNKEL (reference sequence). V lost 0 bases and J lost 1, with 6 bases in between. CDR3 coding DNA: TGTGCCAGCAGCCAAGAGGGAGCGAACACTGAAGCTTTCTTT. The encoded protein is CASSQEGANTEAFF.

The chain recombines TRBV2 with TRBJ2-2, with D unclear. V was trimmed by 1 base and J by 0 bases, leaving 6 bases between them. The CDR3 is 15 amino acids. Germline V lookup: CDR1 SNHLY, CDR2 FYNNEI. The CDR3 nucleotides read TGTGCCAGCAGTGAAGGGTGGGCGAACACCGGGGAGCTGTTTTTT. The encoded protein is CASSEGWANTGELFF.

The V and J genes are TRBV20-1 and TRBJ2-7; the match to TRBD2 covers 8 bases. There are 19 residues in the CDR3. Looked up from germline, CDR1 is DFQATT and CDR2 is SNEGSKA (reference sequence). V trimming: 3 bases; J trimming: 1 base; junction bases outside the gene matches: 20. In DNA form, the CDR3 reads TGCAGTGCTAGTCAGGAGGCAGCGGGAGACCTTTTTCGATCCTACGAGCAGTACTTC. Amino acids: CSASQEAAGDLFRSYEQYF.

The chain uses TRBV30 and TRBJ1-2, with TRBD1 as a possible D gene (5 bases). Germline CDR1 is GTSNPN and CDR2 is SVGIG (reference sequence). This CDR3 contains 12 residues. V lost 0 bases and J lost 7, with 9 bases in between. The CDR3 here is CAWSVKGPGYTF. CDR3 coding DNA: TGTGCCTGGAGTGTAAAGGGGCCTGGCTACACCTTC.

The V gene is TRBV18, the J gene TRBJ2-3, with a weak D call TRBD2 (6 bases). The length of the CDR3 is 16 residues. The germline V gene has CDR1 KGHSH and CDR2 LQKENI. Trimming stripped 5 bases from V and 3 bases from J, with 18 bases between. CDR3 protein: CASSWGGSSATDTQYF. The DNA of the CDR3 is TGTGCCAGCTCATGGGGAGGTTCCTCAGCGACAGATACGCAGTATTTT.

The V call is TRBV6-5, the J call TRBJ2-1; 12 bases align to TRBD2. Germline loops: CDR1 MNHEY, CDR2 SVGAGI. The CDR3 sequence is 15 residues long. The J segment lost 2 bases and the V segment lost 5 bases, leaving 1 base of the junction unmatched. CDR3 DNA sequence: TGTGCCAGCAGTCCTAGCGGGAGGGCCTACAATGAGCAGTTCTTC. Protein: CASSPSGRAYNEQFF.